The entry below describes one T cell receptor beta chain. Its target is not known. The table came from immunoSEQ multiplex PCR; TCRdb's copy has only in-frame clones and leaves some out. This sample has approximately 120,000 clones, with about 90% found just once. The data derive from a study of T cell responses to AZD1222 COVID-19 vaccine. General study points: Nearly half of unique spike-specific TCRs reportedly avoided B.1.351 and B.1.1.7 mutated regions.

The CDR3 consists of 13 residues. Germline values: CDR1 SGHDN, CDR2 FVKESK. J lost 14 bases, V lost 0 bases, and 7 bases had no gene match. V usage is TRBV14 and J usage is TRBJ2-3; 8 bases agree with TRBD2. The source of this sequence is an adult in good health. The sequences come from peripheral blood, collected on day 0 of AZD1222 vaccination. CDR3 sequence reads: CASSQEFSGVLYF. The DNA for the CDR3 is TGTGCCAGCAGCCAAGAGTTTAGCGGGGTCTTGTATTTT.